What follows describes a single T cell receptor beta chain. Its antigen is unknown. No qualities accompany the bases; no much larger clone lies one base away. The CDR3 regions of human TCRbeta chains were subjected to immunosequencing. From the authors' description of their analysis: Repertoire TCRs were checked for matches against a reference library of SARS-CoV-2-specific TCRs that had been generated using the MIRA antigen-specificity platform. Breadth was defined as the fraction of unique TCRs that were SARS-CoV-2-associated, and depth was defined as the fraction of total T cells that were SARS-CoV-2-associated. Using the MIRA data, each spike-specific TCR was assigned both to the spike region to which the TCR was reactive and to a CD4 or CD8 class. Log10-transformed breadth and depth values were compared by one-way ANOVA with Sidak's multiple comparisons tests. TCRdb re-hosts the immuneACCESS table, in-frame sequences only. Its copies lack some clones; in the studies checked, an unresolved V gene accounts for under half of them, and the cause for the rest is not known. V and J calls and clone size are as listed in that table; D and trimming were resolved from the DNA. The sample table lists around 120,000 clones, 65% to 90% of them with a count of one. 27% of the sample is held by the ten biggest clonotypes.

This specimen comes from a study of T cell responses to AZD1222 COVID-19 vaccine (dated by TCRdb to the early 2020s). The study in broad terms: TCR sequencing covered roughly 230 trial participants: roughly 200 given two doses of AZD1222 and about 26 given two doses of MenACWY control vaccine. Trial participants were enrolled into age subgroups of 18-55, 56-69 and 70-plus years, which contained about 150, 28 and 57 TCR-sequenced participants, respectively.

Looking up the germline V gene yields CDR1 MDHEN and CDR2 SYDVKM. V is clipped by 2 bases and J by 3 bases, and the sequence between their germline boundaries is 10 bases long. From its cysteine to its phenylalanine, the CDR3 spans 14 amino acids. Kept here is only the CDR3 DNA, which spans 42 bases and is read in frame from base 1. Overall results and qualifications from the work: Because no samples from the day 14 peak response were available, repertoires could be characterized only after the peak T cell response. The whole spike protein was spanned by vaccine-associated CD4 TCRs, and dominant responses were seen in regions 160-218 and 743-854. A significant rise in spike-specific TCR breadth and depth was observed after two AZD1222 doses relative to day 0 and relative to MenACWY recipients. Only five or six AZD1222 recipients were SARS-CoV-2 seropositive at baseline, limiting conclusions about previously exposed vaccinees. Participants were mostly white British and included more females than males, and it was suggested by the authors that clonal diversity may have been underestimated. Reportedly, close to half of the unique spike-specific TCRs recognized epitopes lying outside the regions that are mutated in the B.1.351 and B.1.1.7 variants. In the small 56-69-year group, the increase in depth fell short of significance, most likely because of low power.

The time point label, read with the paper, signifies: about 28 days (+/-7) after the second vaccine dose. AZD1222 recipients whose second dose came at about 4 weeks and those whose second dose came at about 12 weeks were combined into one group, since spike-specific TCR depth and breadth did not differ between the two schedules. Vaccinee samples were obtained from the UK trials COV001 and COV002, which included a single-blind randomized controlled phase 2/3 trial of AZD1222 (ChAdOx1 nCoV-19) in healthy adults. For TCRbeta chain sequencing, PBMC samples from trial participants were taken at day 0 and at day 28 after the second dose.

The rearranged chain carries TRBV28 and TRBJ1-1, with an unclear D gene assignment. The origin of this receptor is an adult who received the AZD1222 COVID-19 vaccine. The sequencing here drew on peripheral blood, taken 28 days after the second AZD1222 dose. CDR3 reads: CASSLPNRYTEAFF. The DNA sequence follows: TGTGCCAGCAGTTTACCCAATCGCTACACTGAAGCTTTCTTT.